This T cell receptor (beta chain) was captured in a study of molecular identifiers for immune sequencing clone quantification listed by TCRdb under 2018. Background for the entire study: For a replicate experiment, RNA from roughly 20,000 or 100,000 naive CD8 T cells was divided into five aliquots, and four of the five aliquots were sequenced. This methods study used CD8 T cells to benchmark TCR RNA copy counting and molecular-identifier clustering-based TCR repertoire sequencing (MIDCIRS).

Library prep was done by PCR. The instrument given in TCRdb is Illumina HiSeq 4000. Preparation of bulk TCR libraries followed a previously described approach, with the TCR primers listed in Table S5. The Qiagen AllPrep DNA/RNA kit was used to purify total RNA. Before analysis, reads from multiple sequencing runs of one library were combined. The study's own analysis went as follows. Only reads with exact TCR constant sequence were kept, trimmed to 150 nt, and grouped by their 12-nt molecular barcodes. Reads within each barcode group were sub-clustered using a 15% Levenshtein threshold, and quality-weighted consensus sequences were constructed for each RNA molecule. Non-functional sequences were filtered out, along with any lower-count sequence sitting one edit away from another sequence. Based on fitting two negative binomial distributions, any barcode sub-cluster with under 20% of the maximum read count was discarded. TCRdb cleaned the public reads at Q25 with fastp, built clones with MiXCR and kept in-frame beta chains. Every distinct CDR3 protein forms one entry, paired with its most common genes and DNA. The V and J calls reflect TCRdb's pipeline rather than the authors' work. This sample lists roughly 320,000 distinct CDR3 sequences; 20% to 25% were detected once. The ten largest clones add up to approximately 0.85% of the sample.

Inclusive of the bounding cysteine and phenylalanine, the CDR3 is 15 residues long. The DNA shown is the 45-base CDR3, in frame from base 1. V has 6 bases trimmed and J has 5 bases trimmed; junction bases matching no gene number 8. CDR1 and CDR2 are drawn from the germline V gene (reference sequence): MNHEY, SMNVEV. Overall study outcomes, separate from this receptor: Highly expanded clone sizes could be underestimated because identical TCR molecules may share a barcode. Modeling estimated 2.5 to 3.5 recovered TCR RNA copies per cell, compared with about 10 by digital PCR, which implies roughly 30% capture efficiency. When barcode sub-clustering was omitted, TCR diversity was inflated by chimeric consensus sequences, with chimeras reaching as high as 47%. Spiked-in Jurkat TCR RNA (10 copies' worth), which is not part of the donor repertoire, was contained in the naive libraries. In CMV-specific effector cells, over 99% of molecules were held by clones above 20 RNA copies, whereas under 1% of molecules were held by such clones in naive cells. Spiked-in Jurkat TCR RNA equivalent to a single cell was reported to be detectable even among approximately 900,000 naive CD8 T cells.

Libraries of naive CD8 T cells were built from about 21,000 to 970,000 sorted cells, with 10%, 30% or 50% of the purified RNA used. Naive CD8 T cells were FACS-sorted as CD8+CD4-CCR7+CD45RA+ on a BD FACSAria II into RLT Plus buffer. Detection sensitivity was tested by spiking Jurkat RNA equal to ten TCR copies' worth into samples containing 20,000-1,000,000 naive CD8 T cells. Enrichment of CD8 T cells was performed with RosetteSep CD8+ T Cell Enrichment Cocktail and Ficoll-Paque, after which ACK red cell lysis was carried out. This clonotype showed up many times. This clone's antigen is unknown. Base quality data are lacking; no much larger clone is found one base away.

The receptor comes from a human donor in good health. Some libraries in this study had Jurkat cell RNA spiked in. The chain is encoded by TRBV27 joined to TRBJ2-3, with TRBD2 matching 10 junction bases. The specimen sequenced was naive CD8+ T cells from blood, with Jurkat cell RNA spiked in. The cell subset or site label, read with the paper, signifies: FACS-sorted CD8+CD4-CCR7+CD45RA+ naive T cells. CDR3 region: CASSLLAGVVDTQYF. In nucleotides, the sequence is TGTGCCAGCAGCTTGCTAGCGGGAGTTGTAGATACGCAGTATTTT.